The sequence of this TCR beta chain was determined in a study of OX40 agonist ivuxolimab in advanced cancers. In the study overall: Dose-escalation cases comprised hepatocellular carcinoma, melanoma, renal cell or head and neck cancer.

Produced via immunoSEQ multiplex PCR; TCRdb's table is partial and in-frame only. The table includes 120,000 or so clones, about nine tenths detected once. As regards this clone: Its target is not known.

Study-wide results and limits: CD8+ T cells (on average) carried more expanded clones than CD4+ T cells.

V shed 5 bases and J 9 bases; nucleotides not matched to a gene: 9. From germline, CDR1 is SGHTA and CDR2 FQGNSA. The CDR3 is 14 amino acids. This clonotype was obtained from an adult with an advanced solid tumor such as melanoma, head and neck, liver or kidney cancer. The chain employs TRBV7-2 and TRBJ1-1; TRBD1 matches at 10 bases. Sample: CD4+ or CD8+ T cells sorted from blood, taken in a trial of the OX40 agonist ivuxolimab. The CDR3 DNA reads TGTGCCAGCAGCCCACAGACAGGGGGCTTTAAAGCTTTCTTT. Amino acids: CASSPQTGGFKAFF.